Below are 6 T cell receptor beta chains sequenced from a single sample in a study of cytotoxic CD8 clonotypes in ibrutinib-treated CLL. Produced via immunoSEQ multiplex PCR; TCRdb's table is partial and in-frame only. This table has approximately 340,000 clones, about 64% appearing once. This specimen was PBMCs, taken after 36 months of ibrutinib treatment. The receptors originated from a human donor with chronic lymphocytic leukemia.

The chain uses TRBV15 and TRBJ2-7, with D tentatively TRBD1 or TRBD2 (7 bases each). Germline lookup yields CDR1 LNHNV and CDR2 YYDKDF (reference sequence). With 5 bases removed from V and 0 bases from J, the gap between germline ends came to 32 bases. The CDR3 totals 21 residues. CDR3 region: CATSGVFGQEGRGDLSYEQYF. CDR3 in DNA: TGTGCCACCAGCGGAGTTTTTGGACAGGAGGGTCGGGGGGACCTCTCCTACGAGCAGTACTTC.

The genes are TRBV5-6 and TRBJ2-7, with 7 nucleotides matching TRBD2. After removal of 4 bases from V and 4 bases from J, the junction contained 11 bases not matched to a gene. The V gene's germline CDR1 is SGHDT and CDR2 YYEEEE. This CDR3 has 15 residues. The CDR3 DNA sequence: TGTGCCAGCAGCCCTGAAGCGGGGTCGCCATACGAGCAGTACTTC. Translation: CASSPEAGSPYEQYF.

The chain links TRBV29-1 to TRBJ2-7; no clear D gene. The germline CDR1 and CDR2 sequences are SQVTM and ANQGSEA. The ends were cut back, 3 bases at V and 2 bases at J, with 5 bases in the middle. The CDR3 sequence is 11 residues long. CDR3: CSVEETYEQYF. CDR3 in DNA: TGCAGCGTTGAGGAAACCTACGAGCAGTACTTC.

The V gene is TRBV21-1, the J gene TRBJ2-5; TRBD1, the table's D call, was not compared with the DNA. TRBV21-1 is deemed a pseudogene. The CDR3 contains 19 residues. CDR3 in amino acids: CASSNEQGTTEKTKETQYF. CDR3 bases: TGTGCCAGCAGCAACGAGCAGGGAACCACGGAAAAGACCAAAGAGACCCAGTACTTC.

This rearrangement joins TRBV15 to TRBJ2-1; 7 nucleotides agree with TRBD1. Per the germline V gene, CDR1 is LNHNV and CDR2 is YYDKDF (reference sequence). CDR3 length: 17 amino acids. The ends lost 3 bases at V and 2 bases at J; junction bases unmatched: 10. DNA for the CDR3: TGTGCCACCAGCAGCCCCGGCCAGGGGGTGACCTACAATGAGCAGTTCTTC. As protein: CATSSPGQGVTYNEQFF. Filled out from reference TRBV15 and TRBJ2-1, the complete variable domain reads DAMVIQNPRYQVTQFGKPVTLSCSQTLNHNVMYWYQQKSSQAPKLLFHYYDKDFNNEADTPDNFQSRRPNTSFCFLDIRSPGLGDTAMYLCATSSPGQGVTYNEQFFGPGTRLTVL.

This clone came up a few times. V and J are TRBV2 and TRBJ1-5, with D unclear. V dropped 7 bases and J dropped 6 bases, with 13 bases sitting between them. The CDR3 is 13 residues long. Germline V gene sequence: CDR1 SNHLY, CDR2 FYNNEI. CDR3 loop: CASKVTVAQPQHF. The DNA for the CDR3 is TGTGCCAGCAAGGTAACAGTGGCTCAGCCCCAGCATTTT. Using reference TRBV2 and TRBJ1-5 for the parts outside the CDR3, the full variable domain is EPEVTQTPSHQVTQMGQEVILRCVPISNHLYFYWYRQILGQKVEFLVSFYNNEISEKSEIFDDQFSVERPDGSNFTLKIRSTKLEDSAMYFCASKVTVAQPQHFGDGTRLSIL.